The sequence of this TCR beta chain was determined in a study of shared clonotypes between healthy human individuals. In this sample, this clone turned up a few times. Data came from immunoSEQ multiplex PCR; TCRdb stores just in-frame clones and leaves some out. The table includes 600,000 to 750,000 clones, 72% detected once. The source of this sequence is a woman in her twenties or thirties in good health. The sample was memory CD4+ T cells sorted from blood. Subset reported: CD45RA-negative fraction.

In nucleotides, the CDR3 is TGCGCCAGCAGCTTGGGACAGTCGATGGCCAAAAACATTCAGTACTTC. This gives the protein CASSLGQSMAKNIQYF. The chain recombines TRBV5-1 with TRBJ2-4; tentative D call: TRBD1 (5 bases). CDR1 SGHRS and CDR2 YFSETQ come from the germline V gene. The CDR3 loop spans 16 amino acids. Trimming cost V 0 bases and J 1 base, with 11 bases left between them.